The clone carrying this T cell receptor beta chain has only a few counts. What it recognizes is unknown. This sample was included in a study of blood T cells in healthy people across ages. Study-level points and caveats: No conclusive comparison of naive versus antigen-experienced cells was possible with unsorted PBMCs. TCR beta diversity, measured per million T cells, fell in a roughly linear way with age.

A second about 6 to 11 cycle PCR used barcoded and J-beta primers. TCRdb recomputed calls from the 5' RACE reads with MiXCR, one row per CDR3 protein. The data contain fewer than 900,000 distinct CDR3 sequences, around 46% of them singletons. V shed 4 bases, J shed 5 bases, and the junction held 2 bases outside the gene matches. Germline CDR1 SGHRS, CDR2 YFSETQ. The CDR3 sequence is 12 residues long. This clonotype was obtained from a woman aged 55-69 years in good health. The chain has TRBV5-1 and TRBJ2-7, with TRBD1 matching 8 bases. Sequencing input: blood. CDR3 in DNA: TGCGCCAGCAGCATACAGGGGGACGAGCAGTACTTC. Amino acids: CASSIQGDEQYF.